This TCR beta chain was profiled in a study of early T cells in non-severe SARS-CoV-2 infection. Study observations and caveats: A preference for anti-spike CD8 responses marked VDJdb matching, which missed private and CD4 specificities.

Germline V gene lookup returns CDR1 DFQATT and CDR2 SNEGSKA (reference sequence). V lost 0 bases to trimming and J lost 4 bases; unmatched junction nucleotides: 7. The CDR3 has 17 amino acids. This clonotype was observed a handful of times. The antigen is unknown. Each CDR3 protein gets one entry after TCRdb re-called the 5' RACE reads with MiXCR. Of around 82,000 distinct CDR3 sequences listed, 10% to 15% are singletons. This chain joins TRBV20-1 and TRBJ2-2; 11 nucleotides agree with TRBD2. Material: whole blood. The sequence was obtained from an adult who was a healthcare worker with PCR-confirmed SARS-CoV-2 infection or an uninfected control (not recorded which). The CDR3 DNA reads TGCAGTGCTAGAGACCCACTAGCGGGAGAGTTCACCGGGGAGCTGTTTTTT. Protein product: CSARDPLAGEFTGELFF.